This entry lists 10 T cell receptor beta chains sequenced from one sample in a study of long-term antiretroviral therapy in people with HIV. Researchers report immunoSEQ v3.0 was run at survey level. TCRdb's copy holds only in-frame clones and misses some; the assay was immunoSEQ multiplex PCR. The profile shows roughly 16,000 clones, 79% of them singletons. Sequencing was performed on unsorted PBMCs, taken at the start of antiretroviral therapy. These receptors were obtained from a man aged 30 to 39 with HIV.

The chain combines TRBV11-2 with TRBJ1-2, with D possibly matching TRBD1 (5 bases). The germline gives CDR1 SGHAT, CDR2 FQNNGV. The V and J ends lost 5 bases and 4 bases respectively, with 11 bases between them. The CDR3 is 13 amino acids. The CDR3 loop is CASSPGTVYGYTF. CDR3 in DNA: TGTGCCAGCAGCCCGGGGACGGTCTATGGCTACACCTTC.

This chain joins TRBV5-1 and TRBJ2-7; 10 positions match TRBD1. The V gene's germline CDR1 is SGHRS and CDR2 YFSETQ. V lost 4 bases to trimming and J lost 7 bases; unmatched junction nucleotides: 5. CDR3 length equals 13 residues. CDR3 sequence reads: CASSPDRGIEQYF. Written as DNA, the CDR3 is TGCGCCAGCAGCCCGGACAGGGGGATAGAGCAGTACTTC.

The chain recombines TRBV5-5 with TRBJ2-3; 10 bases are shared with TRBD2. Germline V gene lookup returns CDR1 SGHKS and CDR2 YYEKEE (reference sequence). The junction had 8 bases not matched to a gene; V was cut back by 4 bases and J by 3 bases. The CDR3 is 16 residues long. This CDR3 is CASSPGERGGTDTQYF. CDR3 nucleotides: TGTGCCAGCAGCCCTGGGGAGCGGGGGGGGACAGATACGCAGTATTTT. Full variable domain (rest looked up from reference TRBV5-5 and TRBJ2-3): DAGVTQSPTHLIKTRGQQVTLRCSPISGHKSVSWYQQVLGQGPQFIFQYYEKEERGRGNFPDRFSARQFPNYSSELNVNALLLGDSALYLCASSPGERGGTDTQYFGPGTRLTVL.

The J gene is TRBJ1-4, the V gene TRBV19; no clear D. CDR3 size: 14 residues. Germline V CDR1 and CDR2: LNHDA, SQIVND (reference sequence). The germline V and J ends were trimmed by 1 base and 3 bases, with 6 bases remaining between them. In DNA, the CDR3 is TGTGCCAGTAGTATAGGCGCGGCTAATGAAAAACTGTTTTTT. It codes for CASSIGAANEKLFF.

This clone was observed a single time. V usage is TRBV5-6 and J usage is TRBJ2-1; D not resolved. This CDR3 comprises 11 residues. From germline, CDR1 is SGHDT and CDR2 YYEEEE. The V gene lost 4 bases and the J gene lost 8 bases, with 7 bases spanning the gap. CDR3 coding DNA: TGTGCCAGCAGCGTCATGGATGAGCAGTTCTTC. Its translation: CASSVMDEQFF.

The chain joins TRBV28 to TRBJ1-3; D unclear. The ends were cut back, 5 bases at V and 0 bases at J, with 14 bases in the middle. CDR1 and CDR2 (germline): MDHEN, SYDVKM. There are 16 residues in the CDR3. CDR3 DNA: TGTGCCAGCAGTCCCTCCTGGGCAGTCTCTGGAAACACCATATATTTT. As protein: CASSPSWAVSGNTIYF. Combining the CDR3 with reference TRBV28 and TRBJ1-3 gives the whole variable domain DVKVTQSSRYLVKRTGEKVFLECVQDMDHENMFWYRQDPGLGLRLIYFSYDVKMKEKGDIPEGYSVSREKKERFSLILESASTNQTSMYLCASSPSWAVSGNTIYFGEGSWLTVV.

This clone was detected only a few times. The chain carries TRBV6-5 and TRBJ1-6; no clear D gene. V was clipped by 2 bases and J by 7 bases, with 9 bases between them. The CDR3 runs to 14 residues. CDR1 and CDR2 from the germline V gene are MNHEY and SVGAGI. As DNA, the CDR3 is TGTGCCAGCAGTTACAGGGCAAGGAATTCACCCCTCCACTTT. Translation: CASSYRARNSPLHF.

J is TRBJ2-2 and V is TRBV18; tentatively, D is TRBD2 (6 bases). V was cut by 6 bases and J by 11 bases, with 22 bases left in between. Germline V gene sequence: CDR1 KGHSH, CDR2 LQKENI. The CDR3 consists of 15 residues. The CDR3 is CASSQHLGGRGELFF. The CDR3 DNA reads TGTGCCAGCTCGCAACATCTGGGAGGCCGGGGAGAGCTGTTTTTT.

Only a few counts were recorded for this clone. The chain carries TRBV28 and TRBJ1-2; no clear D. Germline loops: CDR1 MDHEN, CDR2 SYDVKM. The ends were cut back, 5 bases at V and 2 bases at J, with 9 bases in the middle. This CDR3 has 13 amino acids. The CDR3 reads CASSTDGNYGYTF. DNA for the CDR3: TGTGCCAGCAGTACCGACGGAAACTATGGCTACACCTTC.

This clone was detected once. The chain links TRBV9 to TRBJ2-1, with 10 bases identical to TRBD2. With 3 bases clipped from V and 4 bases from J, the junction kept 10 bases outside the gene matches. The length of the CDR3 is 17 residues. Looked up from germline, CDR1 is SGDLS and CDR2 is YYNGEE. CDR3 nucleotides: TGTGCCAGCAGCGCAGGATTGGGACTAGCGATTTACAATGAGCAGTTCTTC. This sequence encodes CASSAGLGLAIYNEQFF.